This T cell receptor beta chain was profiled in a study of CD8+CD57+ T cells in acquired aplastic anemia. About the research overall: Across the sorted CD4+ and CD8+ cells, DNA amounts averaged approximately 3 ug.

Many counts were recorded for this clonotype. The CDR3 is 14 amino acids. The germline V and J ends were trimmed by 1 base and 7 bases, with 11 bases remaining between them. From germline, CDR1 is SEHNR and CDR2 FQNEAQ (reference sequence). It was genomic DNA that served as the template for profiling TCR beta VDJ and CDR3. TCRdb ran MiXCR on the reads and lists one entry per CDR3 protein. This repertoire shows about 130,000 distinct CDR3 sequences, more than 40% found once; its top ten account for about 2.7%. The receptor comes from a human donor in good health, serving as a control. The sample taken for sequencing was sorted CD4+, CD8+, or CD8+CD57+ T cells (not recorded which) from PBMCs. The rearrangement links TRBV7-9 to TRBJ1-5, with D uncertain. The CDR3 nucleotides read TGTGCCAGCAGCTTAGAATTAGCAGGCCAGCCCCAGCATTTT. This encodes CASSLELAGQPQHF. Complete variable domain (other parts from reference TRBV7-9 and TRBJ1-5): DTGVSQNPRHKITKRGQNVTFRCDPISEHNRLYWYRQTLGQGPEFLTYFQNEAQLEKSRLLSDRFSAERPKGSFSTLEIQRTEQGDSAMYLCASSLELAGQPQHFGDGTRLSIL.